These T cell receptor beta chains were read from a single sample in a study of blood T cell repertoires in COVID-19. The data were produced by immunoSEQ multiplex PCR, yet TCRdb's version contains in-frame clones alone and is incomplete. The sample lists 170,000 or so clones; around 87% were seen once. Sample: peripheral blood. All receptors derive from a man aged 35 to 55 with active or convalescent COVID-19. Each CDR3 is given with its conserved first and last residue. A D gene is named only where the DNA matches it firmly. Clone size is not always given. Where it is, it says once, few, many or a class for expanded clones.

d_gene | abundance | j_gene | v_gene | CDR3nt | CDR3aa
TRBD1 | NA | TRBJ1-5 | TRBV19 | TGTGCCAGTAGTATTCAAGGACAGGGGAACAATCAGCCCCAGCATTTT | CASSIQGQGNNQPQHF
TRBD1 | NA | TRBJ2-7 | TRBV4-2 | TGTGCCAGCAGCCCAACCGGGACAGGGCCCCACGAGCAGTACTTC | CASSPTGTGPHEQYF
TRBD1 | NA | TRBJ2-7 | TRBV18 | TGTGCCAGCTCACCTCCATGGACAGGAAGCTCCTACGAGCAGTACTTC | CASSPPWTGSSYEQYF
NA | NA | TRBJ1-1 | TRBV7-8 | TGTGCCAGCAGCTTAGTAGGTACAGGTGAAGCTTTCTTT | CASSLVGTGEAFF
NA | NA | TRBJ1-6 | TRBV6-5 | TGTGCCAGCAGTTACTCTTGGGGGGGGCGGAATTCACCCCTCCACTTT | CASSYSWGGRNSPLHF
NA | NA | TRBJ1-5 | TRBV5-1 | TGCGCCAGCAGCTTGGGCGACGGAGGAAGCAATCAGCCCCAGCATTTT | CASSLGDGGSNQPQHF
NA | NA | TRBJ2-1 | TRBV4-2 | TGTGCCAGCAGCCAAGTAGAGGGTTCCTACAATGAGCAGTTCTTC | CASSQVEGSYNEQFF
TRBD1 | NA | TRBJ1-2 | TRBV4-1 | TGCGCCAGCAGCCAAGCGGGACAGGGTTTAGGCTACACCTTC | CASSQAGQGLGYTF
NA | NA | TRBJ1-2 | TRBV27 | TGTGCCAGCAGAGTCTCCATCCGGGAAAAATATGGCTACACCTTC | CASRVSIREKYGYTF
TRBD1 | NA | TRBJ1-1 | TRBV3-1/TRBV3-2 | TGTGCCAGCAGCCCCTCGACAGGGGCAGGCACTGAAGCTTTCTTT | CASSPSTGAGTEAFF
NA | NA | TRBJ1-4 | TRBV7-2 | TGTGCCAGCAGCTTAGTGTTCGCAACTAATGAAAAACTGTTTTTT | CASSLVFATNEKLFF
NA | NA | TRBJ1-4 | TRBV27 | TGTGCCAGCAGTTTATCCCATGCAGCAACTAATGAAAAACTGTTTTTT | CASSLSHAATNEKLFF
TRBD1 | NA | TRBJ1-5 | TRBV10-3 | TGTGCCATCAGTGAGGACAGGGGGGTCAATCAGCCCCAGCATTTT | CAISEDRGVNQPQHF
TRBD2 | NA | TRBJ2-1 | TRBV29-1 | TGCAGCGTTGATACCCTAGCGGGGGGTTACAATGAGCAGTTCTTC | CSVDTLAGGYNEQFF
NA | once | TRBJ1-1 | TRBV9 | TGTGCCAGCAGCGTTAGCAGGAACACTGAAGCTTTCTTT | CASSVSRNTEAFF
NA | NA | TRBJ1-2 | TRBV12-3/TRBV12-4 | TGTGCCAGCACGCAACACCCAAACTATGGCTACACCTTC | CASTQHPNYGYTF
NA | NA | TRBJ2-5 | TRBV12-5 | TGTGCTAGTGGTTTGGGGCAGGGAATGTACCAAGAGACCCAGTACTTC | CASGLGQGMYQETQYF
TRBD1 | NA | TRBJ2-1 | TRBV7-2 | TGTGCCAGCAGCTTGGGACAGCTCAATGAGCAGTTCTTC | CASSLGQLNEQFF
TRBD1 | NA | TRBJ2-7 | TRBV18 | TGTGCCAGCTCACCAGGGACAGGGAACGAGCAGTACTTC | CASSPGTGNEQYF
TRBD1 | NA | TRBJ1-1 | TRBV12-3/TRBV12-4 | TGTGCCAGCAGTTTAGAACAGGGGAGTGAAGCTTTCTTT | CASSLEQGSEAFF
NA | NA | TRBJ1-2 | TRBV19 | TGTGCCAGTAGTATAGAACCGGCAGGCGGGGACGGCTACACCTTC | CASSIEPAGGDGYTF
TRBD1 | NA | TRBJ1-4 | TRBV12-3/TRBV12-4 | TGTGCCACTCGGGAGGGGGCGGTTGAAAAACTGTTTTTT | CATREGAVEKLFF
NA | NA | TRBJ2-2 | TRBV13 | TGTGCCAGCAGCTTAGGCCGGCGGAAGAACACCGGGGAGCTGTTTTTT | CASSLGRRKNTGELFF
TRBD1 | NA | TRBJ2-3 | TRBV7-2 | TGTGCCAGCAGCTTCCCGGGACAGGGGACAGATACGCAGTATTTT | CASSFPGQGTDTQYF
TRBD1 | NA | TRBJ2-7 | TRBV2 | TGTGCCAGCAGAAAGGACAGGGGGGGCTCCTACGAGCAGTACTTC | CASRKDRGGSYEQYF
NA | once | TRBJ2-1 | TRBV9 | TGTGCCAGCAGCGTAGCCGGGGAAGGGCAGTTCTTC | CASSVAGEGQFF
TRBD1 | NA | TRBJ1-1 | TRBV5-1 | TGCGCCAGCAGCTTGGAGGGACAGGGGGCGTTGGCTGAAGCTTTCTTT | CASSLEGQGALAEAFF
NA | NA | TRBJ1-3 | TRBV2 | TGTGCCAGCAGTGAACAGGGTGGTACTGGAAACACCATATATTTT | CASSEQGGTGNTIYF
TRBD1 | NA | TRBJ1-2 | TRBV7-2 | TGTGCCAGCAGTACGGACAGGGCGGACTATGGCTACACCTTC | CASSTDRADYGYTF
NA | NA | TRBJ1-4 | TRBV2 | TGTGCCAGCTCCAGGGGACCTGCTCCTAATGAAAAACTGTTTTTT | CASSRGPAPNEKLFF
NA | NA | TRBJ2-7 | TRBV19 | TGTGCCAGCGGTGACAGCTACGAGCAGTACTTC | CASGDSYEQYF
NA | once | TRBJ1-4 | TRBV28 | TGTGCCAGCAGTTTAGTCGGCGGCTTGGGTGAAAAACTGTTTTTT | CASSLVGGLGEKLFF
NA | NA | TRBJ2-5 | TRBV2 | TGTGCCAGCAGTTATGAGGCTAATCAAGAGACCCAGTACTTC | CASSYEANQETQYF
TRBD1 | NA | TRBJ1-5 | TRBV28 | TGTGCCAGCAGTTCGACAGGGATGGGCAATCAGCCCCAGCATTTT | CASSSTGMGNQPQHF
NA | NA | TRBJ1-4 | TRBV29-1 | TGCAGCTGTGAGGGTGCAACTAATGAAAAACTGTTTTTT | CSCEGATNEKLFF
NA | NA | TRBJ1-2 | TRBV24-1 | TGTGCCACCAGTAGGGACGAGGGGGATGATGGCTACACCTTC | CATSRDEGDDGYTF
NA | NA | TRBJ2-2 | TRBV6-5 | TGTGCCACCTTTCGATTAACAGGGTACCCCGGGGAGCTGTTTTTT | CATFRLTGYPGELFF
TRBD2 | NA | TRBJ2-2 | TRBV30 | TGTGCCTGGAAGGGGATAGCGGGGGCGTCCACCGGGGAGCTGTTTTTT | CAWKGIAGASTGELFF
NA | NA | TRBJ2-7 | TRBV7-3 | TGTGCCAGCAGCCCGGGGGACCCTACGGGGGAGCAGTACTTC | CASSPGDPTGEQYF
NA | NA | TRBJ2-3 | TRBV5-6 | TGTGCCAGCAGCTTGTGGTCATGGCTCACAGATACGCAGTATTTT | CASSLWSWLTDTQYF
NA | few | TRBJ1-2 | TRBV19 | TGTGCCAGTAATAGCGGTAGCTATGGCTACACCTTC | CASNSGSYGYTF
NA | NA | TRBJ2-5 | TRBV10-2 | TGCGCCAGCACCAGGGACATGAAAGAGACCCAGTACTTC | CASTRDMKETQYF
TRBD1 | NA | TRBJ1-1 | TRBV25-1 | TGTGCCAGCAGTATCAGGGGGGATATGAACACTGAAGCTTTCTTT | CASSIRGDMNTEAFF
NA | NA | TRBJ2-3 | TRBV3-1/TRBV3-2 | TGTGCCAGCACCTCAGTTAATACGCAGTATTTT | CASTSVNTQYF